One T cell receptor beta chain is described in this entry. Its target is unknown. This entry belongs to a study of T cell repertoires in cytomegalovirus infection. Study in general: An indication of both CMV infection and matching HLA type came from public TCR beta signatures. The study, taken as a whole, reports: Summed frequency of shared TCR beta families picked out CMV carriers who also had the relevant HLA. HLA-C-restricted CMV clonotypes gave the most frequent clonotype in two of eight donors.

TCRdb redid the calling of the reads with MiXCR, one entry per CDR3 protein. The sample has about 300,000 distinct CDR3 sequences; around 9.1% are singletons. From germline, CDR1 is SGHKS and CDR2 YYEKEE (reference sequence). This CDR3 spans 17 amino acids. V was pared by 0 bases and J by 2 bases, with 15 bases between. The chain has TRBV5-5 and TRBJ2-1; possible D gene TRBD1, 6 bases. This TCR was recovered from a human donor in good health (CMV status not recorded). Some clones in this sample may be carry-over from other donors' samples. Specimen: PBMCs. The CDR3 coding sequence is TGTGCCAGCAGCTTGGTTAGCTTGGACAGCCCCTACAATGAGCAGTTCTTC. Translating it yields CASSLVSLDSPYNEQFF.